This T cell receptor beta chain comes out of a study of Graves' ophthalmopathy and Graves' hyperthyroidism. This clonotype was detected many times. What it binds is unknown. Transcripts of RNA were the source for amplifying TCR beta CDR3 regions. First-round RT-PCR with HTBI primers preceded a second-round multiplex PCR. TCRdb re-called the multiplex PCR reads through MiXCR, storing one row per CDR3 protein. The sample includes a few hundred thousand distinct CDR3 sequences, roughly a sixth of them seen just once. Whole-study findings and limits: This model predicted ophthalmopathy progression (sensitivity 65% to 71%, specificity around 72%). Appearing in blood as well were most expanded thyroid clonotypes above 0.001 frequency.

New diagnoses, under 2 months' duration, and ages 18 to 65 characterized the hyperthyroidism patients. Germline loops: CDR1 DFQATT, CDR2 SNEGSKA (reference sequence). V lost 5 bases, J lost 2 bases, and 10 bases lay in between. The CDR3 runs to 13 residues. The TCR was taken from an adult woman with stable Graves' hyperthyroidism. Sample: peripheral blood. The chain is built from TRBV20-1 and TRBJ1-5, with a tentative D call TRBD1 (6 bases). Here the CDR3 reads CSAWTDRNQPQHF. In nucleotides, the CDR3 is TGCAGTGCTTGGACAGACCGCAATCAGCCCCAGCATTTT.